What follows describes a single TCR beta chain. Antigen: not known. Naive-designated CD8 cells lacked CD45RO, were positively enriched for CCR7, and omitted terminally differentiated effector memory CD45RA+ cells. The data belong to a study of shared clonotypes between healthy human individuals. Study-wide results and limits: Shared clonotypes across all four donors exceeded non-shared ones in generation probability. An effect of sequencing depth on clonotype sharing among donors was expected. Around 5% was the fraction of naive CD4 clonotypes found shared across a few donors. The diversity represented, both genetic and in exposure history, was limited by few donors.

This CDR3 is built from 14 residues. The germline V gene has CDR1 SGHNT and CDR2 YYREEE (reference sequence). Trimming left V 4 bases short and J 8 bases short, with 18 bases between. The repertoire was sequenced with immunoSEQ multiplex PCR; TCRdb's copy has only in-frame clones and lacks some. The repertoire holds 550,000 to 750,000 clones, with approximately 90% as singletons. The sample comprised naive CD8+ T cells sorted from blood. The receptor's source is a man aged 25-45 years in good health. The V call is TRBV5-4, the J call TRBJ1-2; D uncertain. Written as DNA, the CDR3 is TGTGCCAGCAGCCGAATGGGCTGGGCGGAGGGCTACACCTTC. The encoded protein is CASSRMGWAEGYTF.